The T cell receptor (beta chain) described here comes from a study of T cell responses to AZD1222 COVID-19 vaccine. Broader study findings: No repertoire was sampled before or during the peak T cell response, only after it.

As concerns this clone: Antigen specificity is unknown.

With 2 bases removed from V and 4 bases from J, the gap between germline ends came to 21 bases. The V gene's germline CDR1 is SGHRS and CDR2 YFSETQ. CDR3 length: 17 residues. Data came from immunoSEQ multiplex PCR; TCRdb stores just in-frame clones and leaves some out. In the table there are 150,000 to 200,000 clones, 90% of which are singletons. Sample: peripheral blood, taken on day 0 of AZD1222 vaccination. This TCR came from an adult in good health. This chain joins TRBV5-1 and TRBJ1-2; D is perhaps TRBD1 (5 bases). CDR3 region: CASSLGGADTSVYGYTF. For the CDR3, the DNA is TGCGCCAGCAGCTTAGGCGGGGCAGATACGTCTGTCTATGGCTACACCTTC.